These T cell receptor beta chains were read from a single sample in a study of T cell repertoires in cytomegalovirus infection. Their target antigens are unknown. TCRdb reprocessed the reads via MiXCR and lists one record per CDR3 protein. The table includes some 940,000 distinct CDR3 sequences, approximately 32% detected once. Specimen: cultured CD8+ T cells from PBMCs, collected from culture after CMV antigen stimulation. The receptors originated from a human donor in good health (CMV status not recorded). Some clones in this sample may be carry-over from other donors' samples. Each CDR3 is given with its conserved first and last residue. D genes are given only for firm matches. Size tells how often a clone was seen (once, few, many) or the class of an expanded clone, and some rows leave it out.

clone_size,d_call,v_call,j_call,cdr3_nt,cdr3_aa
-,-,TRBV20-1,TRBJ1-2,TGCAGTGCTAGAGAAAGGGGCGACTATGGCTACACCTTC,CSARERGDYGYTF
-,-,TRBV29-1,TRBJ1-1,TGCAGCGTTGAAGGGGTCACTGAAGCTTTCTTT,CSVEGVTEAFF
-,TRBD1,TRBV12-3/TRBV12-4,TRBJ1-2,TGTGCCAGCGGGGGTTTAGGGACAGAACTATTTAACTATGGCTACACCTTC,CASGGLGTELFNYGYTF
-,TRBD2,TRBV2,TRBJ2-5,TGTGCCAGCAGAGACCCTAGCGGGGGGGCCCGAGAGACCCAGTACTTC,CASRDPSGGARETQYF
many,-,TRBV2,TRBJ2-2,TGTGCCAGCAGTTCCGACAGGCCCGGGGAGCTGTTTTTT,CASSSDRPGELFF
-,-,TRBV6-2/TRBV6-3,TRBJ2-1,TGTGCCTCCGGACAGTATCTTTACAATGAGCAGTTCTTC,CASGQYLYNEQFF
-,TRBD1,TRBV7-3,TRBJ2-6,TGTGCCAGCAGCCCGGCTGGACAGGTCCTCTCTGGGGCCAACGTCCTGACTTTC,CASSPAGQVLSGANVLTF
-,-,TRBV6-5,TRBJ1-6,TGTGCCAGCACGAGGGGCGCCTATAATTCACCCCTCCACTTT,CASTRGAYNSPLHF
-,-,TRBV3-1,TRBJ1-2,TGTGCCAGCAGCCCCACCGAGGGACTCTATGGCTACACCTTC,CASSPTEGLYGYTF
-,-,TRBV12-3/TRBV12-4,TRBJ2-3,TGTGCCAGCAGCCACAATACAGATACGCAGTATTTT,CASSHNTDTQYF
-,-,TRBV20-1,TRBJ2-2,TGCAGTGCTACGCCAGGGGACACCGGGGAGCTGTTTTTT,CSATPGDTGELFF
few,TRBD2,TRBV7-9,TRBJ2-2,TGTGCCAGCAGCGCCCGCGGGGGTCCCGACACCGGGGAGCTGTTTTTT,CASSARGGPDTGELFF
few,-,TRBV10-3,TRBJ1-1,TGTGCCATCAGTACAAACATGAACACTGAAGCTTTCTTT,CAISTNMNTEAFF
few,-,TRBV7-2,TRBJ2-1,TGTGCCAGCAGCTTAACTACCGGGACACTATGGAATGAGCAGTTCTTC,CASSLTTGTLWNEQFF
few,-,TRBV27,TRBJ1-6,TGTGCCAGCAGTAACCCGTGGGGGGATCTTAATTCACCCCTCCACTTT,CASSNPWGDLNSPLHF
many,-,TRBV7-6,TRBJ1-1,TGTGCCAGCAGCTTAGCAGGGCGAGGAACTGAAGCTTTCTTT,CASSLAGRGTEAFF
-,-,TRBV15,TRBJ1-3,TGTGCCACCAGCAGTTCCATCAGGGAAAGGGGAAACACCATATATTTT,CATSSSIRERGNTIYF
-,TRBD1,TRBV7-3,TRBJ1-1,TGTACCAGCAGCGCCCCAGGGGGCTCGAACACTGAAGCTTTCTTT,CTSSAPGGSNTEAFF
-,TRBD1,TRBV7-9,TRBJ1-4,TGTGCCAGCAGCGACGGCGGGACAGGAGGTGAAAAACTGTTTTTT,CASSDGGTGGEKLFF
-,-,TRBV2,TRBJ2-2,TGTGCCAGCAGCGATGCCAACACCGGGGAGCTGTTTTTT,CASSDANTGELFF
many,TRBD1,TRBV4-1,TRBJ2-1,TGCGCCAGCAGCCAAGGACAGGGGGATTACAATGAGCAGTTCTTC,CASSQGQGDYNEQFF
-,TRBD1,TRBV20-1,TRBJ1-1,TGCAGTGCGGTGGACAGGGAACGGAACACTGAAGCTTTCTTT,CSAVDRERNTEAFF
few,-,TRBV29-1,TRBJ2-1,TGCAGCGTTGAAGGTTCCTTGTCCTTCTACAATGAGCAGTTCTTC,CSVEGSLSFYNEQFF
once,-,TRBV6-8,TRBJ1-6,TGTGCCAGCAGTTACGGGGTTGGTGGGTCACCCCTCCACTTT,CASSYGVGGSPLHF
-,-,TRBV6-6,TRBJ2-2,TGTGCCAGCAGTGTGAGGAACACCGGGGAGCTGTTTTTT,CASSVRNTGELFF
few,-,TRBV7-9,TRBJ1-2,TGTGCCAGCAGGTCTCCCCCCCATGGCTACACCTTC,CASRSPPHGYTF
few,-,TRBV25-1,TRBJ1-2,TGTGCCTCCCGGGGTGCCTATGGCTACACCTTC,CASRGAYGYTF
-,TRBD1,TRBV5-5,TRBJ2-7,TGTGCCAGCAGCTTGCTAAATGTGGACAGGGGTTTTTTGGATAGTTCCTACGAGCAGTACTTC,CASSLLNVDRGFLDSSYEQYF
-,TRBD1,TRBV28,TRBJ2-1,TGTGCCAGCAGCACTTTTATGGGCCCGGACAGGGAGGTCGATGAGCAGTTCTTC,CASSTFMGPDREVDEQFF
-,-,TRBV6-6,TRBJ1-1,TGTGCCAGCAGTTACTCGGGCAGTGGGAACACTGAAGCTTTCTTT,CASSYSGSGNTEAFF
many,TRBD2,TRBV20-1,TRBJ2-5,TGCAGTGCTAGAGATCCCCGGGGGGGTCAAGAGACCCAGTACTTC,CSARDPRGGQETQYF
-,-,TRBV5-5,TRBJ1-6,TGTGCCAGCAGCTCAACAGAGGTCGGAAGGAGCTCCTATAATTCACCCCTCCACTTT,CASSSTEVGRSSYNSPLHF
few,-,TRBV7-3,TRBJ2-3,TGTGCCAGCAGCCCCGACTTGATCACAGATACGCAGTATTTT,CASSPDLITDTQYF
-,-,TRBV6-2/TRBV6-3,TRBJ1-2,TGTGCCAGCCACCCCCAGGCGCTCTATGGCTACACCTTC,CASHPQALYGYTF
few,-,TRBV27,TRBJ1-2,TGTGCCAGCAGTTTAGGGATGGGGGGTAGCTATGGCTACACCTTC,CASSLGMGGSYGYTF
many,-,TRBV6-1,TRBJ1-4,TGTGCCAGCAGTTATTCTTGGACGGCCCACGAAAAACTGTTTTTT,CASSYSWTAHEKLFF
-,-,TRBV6-1,TRBJ2-3,TGTGCCAGCAGTGAAGGGTGGGCGAAATGGGGCCTCACAGATACGCAGTATTTT,CASSEGWAKWGLTDTQYF
few,TRBD2,TRBV4-1,TRBJ2-7,TGCGCCAGCAGCACCACTCCCTCCGGAGCCGGGACTAGCGGTTCCTACGAGCAGTACTTC,CASSTTPSGAGTSGSYEQYF
-,-,TRBV27,TRBJ2-3,TGTGCCAGCAGTCCAGCCGGGGCCGGAGATACGCAGTATTTT,CASSPAGAGDTQYF
many,TRBD2,TRBV7-6,TRBJ2-3,TGTGCCAGCAGCTCACTAGCGGGTCCCAGCACAGATACGCAGTATTTT,CASSSLAGPSTDTQYF
-,-,TRBV10-3,TRBJ2-1,TGTGCCATCAGTGTACCAGGGGGTTTTAGCGGTGAGCAGTTCTTC,CAISVPGGFSGEQFF
-,-,TRBV6-1,TRBJ2-1,TGTGCCAGCAGTGAAAGGAGGGGGCGCGAAAATGAGCAGTTCTTC,CASSERRGRENEQFF
-,-,TRBV4-1,TRBJ1-2,TGCGCCAGCAGCCAAAGAGGGACTGATGGCTACACCTTC,CASSQRGTDGYTF
-,-,TRBV6-1,TRBJ1-5,TGTGCCAGCAGTGAAGTAGGGGGGCGTCAGCCCCAGCATTTT,CASSEVGGRQPQHF
-,-,TRBV6-1,TRBJ1-1,TGTGCCAGCAGTTACGGCCTGAGGTTGAACACTGAAGCTTTCTTT,CASSYGLRLNTEAFF
-,TRBD2,TRBV6-1,TRBJ2-5,TGTGCCAGCAGTGAGGGACTAGCGGAAGAGACCCAGTACTTC,CASSEGLAEETQYF
once,-,TRBV7-4,TRBJ1-4,TGTGCCAGCAGCTCACCGGAAGGTTCGACTAATGAAAAACTGTTTTTT,CASSSPEGSTNEKLFF
-,-,TRBV27,TRBJ2-2,TGTGCCGGCAGTTTTGTTTCCACAGGGTCTCACACCGGGGAGCTGTTTTTT,CAGSFVSTGSHTGELFF
many,-,TRBV6-2/TRBV6-3,TRBJ2-2,TGTGCCAGCAGTTACTCGAGGACCGGGGAGCTGTTTTTT,CASSYSRTGELFF
-,-,TRBV5-5,TRBJ2-2,TGTGCCAGCAGCTTAGGTCCAGGAGGGACCGGGGAGCTGTTTTTT,CASSLGPGGTGELFF
few,-,TRBV6-2/TRBV6-3,TRBJ2-3,TGTGCCAGCAGTTATACGAGGGAGACCACAGATACGCAGTATTTT,CASSYTRETTDTQYF
few,-,TRBV7-6,TRBJ2-2,TGTGCCAGCAGCTTAGATCCGGGGCCAACGGGGACCGGGGAGCTGTTTTTT,CASSLDPGPTGTGELFF
-,-,TRBV7-9,TRBJ1-1,TGTGCCAGCAGCTTCGTCCGGCGAACTTTGGACACTGAAGCTTTCTTT,CASSFVRRTLDTEAFF
few,-,TRBV6-1,TRBJ1-5,TGTGCCAGCAGTGAATTTATGGGGATTGAGCCCCAGCATTTT,CASSEFMGIEPQHF
few,-,TRBV27,TRBJ2-4,TGTGCCAGCAGTCCCCTGGGGGACATTCAGTACTTC,CASSPLGDIQYF
once,-,TRBV29-1,TRBJ1-1,TGCAGCGTTCAAGCAGGGGCAAAGAACACTGAAGCTTTCTTT,CSVQAGAKNTEAFF
-,TRBD1,TRBV19,TRBJ2-7,TGTGCCAGTAGTTGGGACAGTGACTACGAGCAGTACTTC,CASSWDSDYEQYF
many,-,TRBV6-1,TRBJ2-7,TGTGCCAGCAGTGATACAGGATTCTACGAGCAGTACTTC,CASSDTGFYEQYF
-,-,TRBV7-6,TRBJ1-5,TGTGCCAGCAGCTTAGACGAAGGCAATCAGCCCCAGCATTTT,CASSLDEGNQPQHF
few,-,TRBV12-3/TRBV12-4,TRBJ2-5,TGTGCCAGCAGCCCTAACAGGGTCGAGACCCAGTACTTC,CASSPNRVETQYF